The clone carrying this TCR beta chain was recorded a few times. Its antigen is still unknown. CDR3 length equals 12 residues. Germline V gene lookup returns CDR1 MDHEN and CDR2 SYDVKM. The V and J ends lost 3 bases and 12 bases respectively, with 15 bases between them. This specimen comes from a study of early T cells in non-severe SARS-CoV-2 infection. On the study more broadly: Unpaired chains resulted from sequencing bulk RNA of unsorted whole blood. General observations from the study: VDJdb matches were skewed toward anti-spike CD8 T cell responses.

Unique molecular identifiers were added to individual cDNA molecules. TCRdb reprocessed the 5' RACE reads via MiXCR and lists one record per CDR3 protein. The sample shows around 100,000 distinct CDR3 sequences, around 13% of them seen only once. The receptor comes from an adult who was a healthcare worker with PCR-confirmed SARS-CoV-2 infection or an uninfected control (not recorded which). Sequenced: whole blood. The rearrangement links TRBV28 to TRBJ2-7; D may correspond to TRBD1 or TRBD2 (7 bases each). The CDR3 DNA reads TGTGCCAGCAGTTTCGGCGACAGGGAGGGGTACTTC. Amino acids: CASSFGDREGYF.